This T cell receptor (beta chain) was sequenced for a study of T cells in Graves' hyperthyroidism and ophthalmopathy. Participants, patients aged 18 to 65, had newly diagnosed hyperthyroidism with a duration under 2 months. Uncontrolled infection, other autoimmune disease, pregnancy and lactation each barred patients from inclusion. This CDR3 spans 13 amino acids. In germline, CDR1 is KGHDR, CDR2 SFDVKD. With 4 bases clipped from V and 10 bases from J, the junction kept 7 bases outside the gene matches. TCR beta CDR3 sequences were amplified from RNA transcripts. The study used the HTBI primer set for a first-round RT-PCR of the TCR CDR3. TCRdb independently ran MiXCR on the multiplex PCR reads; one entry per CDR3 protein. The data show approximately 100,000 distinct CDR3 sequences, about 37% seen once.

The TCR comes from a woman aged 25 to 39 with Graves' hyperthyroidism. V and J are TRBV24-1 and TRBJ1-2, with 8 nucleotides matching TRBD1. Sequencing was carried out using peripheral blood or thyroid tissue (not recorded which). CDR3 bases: TGTGCCACCAGTGAACCTTCAGGGGGCGTCTACACCTTC. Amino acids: CATSEPSGGVYTF.